The 23 T cell receptor beta chains reported below all come from one sample, sequenced in a study of CD8 T cells in Susac syndrome (dated 2019 in TCRdb). Library preparation was by the immunoSEQ multiplex PCR assay. RNA was extracted with the RNeasy kit and roughly 0.45 to 1 ug was reverse transcribed using random hexamers. TCRdb trimmed public reads at Q25 via fastp, called clones via MiXCR and kept in-frame beta chains. Entries that share a CDR3 protein sequence are merged under the most common genes and DNA. The sample has 150,000 to 200,000 distinct CDR3 sequences on record, about 95% of them singletons. The leading ten clones occupy 0.11% to 0.15% of the sample. The sequenced sample was CD4+ T cells from PBMCs. These receptors came from a human donor in good health.

The V call is TRBV27, the J call TRBJ1-2, with D perhaps TRBD1 (5 bases). Germline loops: CDR1 MNHEY, CDR2 SMNVEV (reference sequence). V lost 0 bases and J lost 2, with 10 bases in between. CDR3 length equals 15 residues. CDR3 in amino acids: CASSLSKGPNYGYTF. The CDR3 DNA follows: TGTGCCAGCAGTTTATCGAAGGGGCCAAACTATGGCTACACCTTC.

J is TRBJ2-7 and V is TRBV25-1, with 8 positions matching TRBD1. This CDR3 has 11 amino acids. Trimming at V came to 4 bases and at J to 12 bases, leaving 5 bases not matched to a gene. Per germline, CDR1 MGHDK and CDR2 SYGVNS. In nucleotides, the CDR3 is TGTGCCAGCAGTGTCCAGGGGGCTGCGTACTTC. Residues: CASSVQGAAYF.

This rearrangement joins TRBV28 to TRBJ2-7; 9 bases agree with TRBD2. The CDR3 has 14 residues. Germline CDR1 is MDHEN and CDR2 is SYDVKM. The junction had 9 bases not matched to a gene; V was cut back by 6 bases and J by 6 bases. CDR3 sequence (DNA): TGTGCCAGCAGCCCCCCGGTGCGGGGGGGCGAGCAGTACTTC. Its protein product is CASSPPVRGGEQYF.

The chain joins TRBV4-3 to TRBJ2-5; 11 nucleotides align to TRBD1. V lost 1 base, J lost 4 bases, and 2 bases stayed unmatched. The germline V gene encodes CDR1 LGHNA and CDR2 YSLEER. There are 15 residues in the CDR3. This CDR3 is CASSQGTGGSETQYF. CDR3 DNA sequence: TGCGCCAGCAGCCAAGGGACAGGGGGCTCAGAGACCCAGTACTTC.

The chain is built from TRBV2 and TRBJ1-2; D unresolved. This CDR3 comprises 13 residues. Germline assignment: CDR1 SNHLY and CDR2 FYNNEI. Trimming took off 1 base at V and 4 bases at J, with 7 bases between the two ends. The CDR3 coding sequence is TGTGCCAGCAGTGAAGACAGTTTCTATGGCTACACCTTC. This codes for CASSEDSFYGYTF.

This chain links TRBV28 with TRBJ1-4; a possible D gene is TRBD1 (6 bases). Per the germline V gene, CDR1 is MDHEN and CDR2 is SYDVKM. The CDR3 contains 12 residues. V lost 6 bases to trimming and J lost 6 bases, with 8 bases between them. The CDR3 loop reads CASRHRDEKLFF. The DNA for the CDR3 is TGTGCCAGCAGGCACAGGGATGAAAAACTGTTTTTT. Based on the CDR3 plus reference TRBV28 and TRBJ1-4, the full variable domain is DVKVTQSSRYLVKRTGEKVFLECVQDMDHENMFWYRQDPGLGLRLIYFSYDVKMKEKGDIPEGYSVSREKKERFSLILESASTNQTSMYLCASRHRDEKLFFGSGTQLSVL.

The V gene is TRBV4-2, the J gene TRBJ2-7, with TRBD2 matching 8 bases. This CDR3 spans 15 amino acids. V trimming: 1 base; J trimming: 0 bases; junction bases outside the gene matches: 2. The germline V gene encodes CDR1 LGHNA and CDR2 YNFKEQ. DNA of the CDR3: TGTGCCAGCAGCCAAGGCCGGGGGGGCTCCTACGAGCAGTACTTC. The encoded protein is CASSQGRGGSYEQYF.

The V call is TRBV19, the J call TRBJ2-7, with D maybe TRBD1 (6 bases). Germline lookup yields CDR1 LNHDA and CDR2 SQIVND (reference sequence). The V and J ends lost 5 bases and 2 bases respectively, with 10 bases between them. The CDR3 is made up of 13 amino acids. CDR3 loop: CASSVRDTYEQYF. CDR3 bases: TGTGCCAGTAGTGTCCGGGACACCTACGAGCAGTACTTC.

This chain links TRBV20-1 with TRBJ1-6, with no clear D. V dropped 3 bases and J dropped 8 bases, with 17 bases sitting between them. The CDR3 is 15 residues long. Germline loops: CDR1 DFQATT, CDR2 SNEGSKA (reference sequence). CDR3 DNA: TGCAGTGCTAGGGATAGGGAGAGTCTGGATTCACCCCTCCACTTT. It is translated as CSARDRESLDSPLHF.

J is TRBJ1-5 and V is TRBV7-9, with 11 bases lining up with TRBD1. CDR1 is SEHNR, CDR2 FQNEAQ, per germline (reference sequence). V was pared by 5 bases and J by 5 bases, with 2 bases of the junction left unmatched. The CDR3 loop spans 14 amino acids. The CDR3 nucleotides are TGTGCCAGCAGCGGGACAGGGGGGTATCAGCCCCAGCATTTT. It codes for CASSGTGGYQPQHF.

V gene TRBV7-2 combines with J gene TRBJ2-3, with D unresolved. V lost 5 bases and J 2 bases, leaving 8 bases between the germline ends. This CDR3 region has 13 residues. The germline V gene encodes CDR1 SGHTA and CDR2 FQGNSA. The CDR3 DNA reads as TGTGCCAGCAGCGCAAAGTACACAGATACGCAGTATTTT. It yields the protein CASSAKYTDTQYF.

The chain uses TRBV27 and TRBJ2-7; 9 bases fit TRBD1. The V and J ends lost 6 bases and 2 bases, in that order; junction bases with no gene match: 8. The CDR3 contains 15 residues. Germline V gene data show CDR1 as MNHEY and CDR2 as SMNVEV (reference sequence). Here the CDR3 reads CASRRTGEVAYEQYF. The CDR3 DNA is TGTGCCAGCAGGCGGACAGGGGAAGTAGCCTACGAGCAGTACTTC.

In its sample, this clonotype was seen once. The chain uses TRBV27 and TRBJ2-7; 8 positions match TRBD2. Germline trimming cut 5 bases from V and 0 bases from J; bases unmatched to any gene: 6. This CDR3 is 15 amino acids long. Looked up from germline, CDR1 is MNHEY and CDR2 is SMNVEV (reference sequence). The CDR3 is CASSIRGGLSYEQYF. The CDR3 bases are TGTGCCAGCAGTATACGGGGGGGGCTCTCCTACGAGCAGTACTTC.

The genes are TRBV2 and TRBJ1-5; 11 bases map to TRBD1. This CDR3 spans 15 amino acids. Looked up from germline, CDR1 is SNHLY and CDR2 is FYNNEI. V gave up 4 bases and J gave up 7 bases; unmatched junction bases: 6. CDR3 sequence (DNA): TGTGCCAGCAGTGGGGGGACAGGGGGTAAACAGCCCCAGCATTTT. This encodes CASSGGTGGKQPQHF.

This clonotype appeared once. The gene calls are TRBV7-2 and TRBJ2-3, with D maybe TRBD2 (6 bases). CDR1 is SGHTA and CDR2 is FQGNSA in the germline V gene. This CDR3 is 17 amino acids long. Trimming took 5 bases from V and 4 from J, leaving 22 bases between them. The CDR3 sequence: CASSLTRLGVRADTQYF. The CDR3 DNA reads TGTGCCAGCAGCCTGACAAGACTAGGTGTTCGAGCAGATACGCAGTATTTT.

The chain joins TRBV29-1 to TRBJ2-1; no reliable D call. The CDR3 consists of 12 residues. Germline-derived CDR1 and CDR2 are SQVTM and ANQGSEA. Trimming removed 3 bases from V and 4 bases from J, with 7 bases in between. This chain's CDR3 is CSVEGFYNEQFF. For the CDR3, the DNA is TGCAGCGTTGAGGGGTTTTACAATGAGCAGTTCTTC.

V gene TRBV29-1 combines with J gene TRBJ1-5, with D possibly being TRBD1 (6 bases). Trimming removed 5 bases from V and 2 bases from J, with 13 bases in between. This CDR3 contains 14 residues. The germline CDR1 and CDR2 sequences are SQVTM and ANQGSEA. CDR3 in DNA: TGCAGCGTTCAGAAGGGGGACGGCAATCAGCCCCAGCATTTT. Protein sequence: CSVQKGDGNQPQHF.

The chain combines TRBV30 with TRBJ1-4, with 8 positions matching TRBD1. Losses at the gene ends were 4 bases for V and 6 bases for J; bases not matched to a gene: 4. The CDR3 sequence is 13 residues long. CDR1 and CDR2 (germline): GTSNPN, SVGIG (reference sequence). As DNA, the CDR3 is TGTGCCTGGACCACAGGGGGAGATGAAAAACTGTTTTTT. Translating gives CAWTTGGDEKLFF.

The rearrangement links TRBV4-3 to TRBJ2-4, with a tentative D call TRBD1 (6 bases). The CDR3 runs 17 residues. The V end lost 0 bases, the J end lost 0 bases, and 12 bases lay between the germline ends. The germline V gene has CDR1 LGHNA and CDR2 YSLEER. Here the CDR3 reads CASSQEQGALAKNIQYF. The CDR3 DNA sequence: TGCGCCAGCAGCCAAGAACAGGGAGCACTAGCCAAAAACATTCAGTACTTC.

This chain links TRBV7-2 with TRBJ1-2, with D possibly TRBD1 on 6 matching bases. Germline V gives CDR1 SGHTA, CDR2 FQGNSA. V was cut by 4 bases and J by 7 bases, with 13 bases left in between. CDR3 length equals 13 residues. CDR3: CASSSQGRGGYTF. The CDR3 DNA sequence: TGTGCCAGCAGCTCACAGGGAAGGGGTGGCTACACCTTC.

The chain combines TRBV6-2 or TRBV6-3 with TRBJ1-2, with a tentative D call TRBD1 (5 bases). The CDR3 consists of 15 residues. Germline CDR1 MNHEY, CDR2 SVGEGT. The V end lost 6 bases, the J end lost 8 bases, and 22 bases lay between the germline ends. The CDR3 reads CASSLGRGRGRGYTF. The CDR3 DNA follows: TGTGCCAGCAGCCTGGGGCGGGGGAGAGGAAGAGGCTACACCTTC.

J is TRBJ1-1 and V is TRBV12-3 or TRBV12-4; D remains unclear. The V gene lost 3 bases and the J gene lost 1 base, with 6 bases spanning the gap. The CDR3 covers 13 residues. CDR3 bases: TGTGCCAGCAGTTTTGGAGGGAACACTGAAGCTTTCTTT. It translates to CASSFGGNTEAFF.

The V call is TRBV30, the J call TRBJ1-2; 8 nucleotides match TRBD1. This CDR3 has 13 residues. CDR1 and CDR2 (germline): GTSNPN, SVGIG (reference sequence). The J segment lost 7 bases and the V segment lost 2 bases, leaving 6 bases of the junction unmatched. The CDR3 here is CAWSSDRGSGYTF. CDR3 coding DNA: TGTGCCTGGAGTTCCGACAGGGGATCTGGCTACACCTTC. Supplemented by reference TRBV30 and TRBJ1-2, the full variable domain reads SQTIHQWPATLVQPVGSPLSLECTVEGTSNPNLYWYRQAAGRGLQLLFYSVGIGQISSEVPQNLSASRPQDRQFILSSKKLLLSDSGFYLCAWSSDRGSGYTFGSGTRLTVV.